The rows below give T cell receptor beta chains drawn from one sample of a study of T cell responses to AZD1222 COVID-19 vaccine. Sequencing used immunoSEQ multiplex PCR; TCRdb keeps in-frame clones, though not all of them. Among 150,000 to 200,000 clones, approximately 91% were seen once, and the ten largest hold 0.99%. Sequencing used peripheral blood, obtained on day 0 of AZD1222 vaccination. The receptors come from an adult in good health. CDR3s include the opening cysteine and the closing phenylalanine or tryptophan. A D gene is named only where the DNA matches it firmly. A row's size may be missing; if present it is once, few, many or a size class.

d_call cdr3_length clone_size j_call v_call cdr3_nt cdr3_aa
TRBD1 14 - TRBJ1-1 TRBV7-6 TGTGCCAGCAGCTCAAACTACAAGACAGGGGAAGCTTTCTTT CASSSNYKTGEAFF
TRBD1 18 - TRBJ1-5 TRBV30 TGTGCCTGGTTTCTCCAGACAGGGGCCCGTGGGGGCAATCAGCCCCAGCATTTT CAWFLQTGARGGNQPQHF
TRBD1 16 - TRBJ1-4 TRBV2 TGTGCCAGCTTCGTGGGGGGGACAGGGGCTAATGAAAAACTGTTTTTT CASFVGGTGANEKLFF
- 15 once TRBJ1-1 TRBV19 TGTGCCAGTAGTCCGATCGTTGGTGTTTCCACTGAAGCTTTCTTT CASSPIVGVSTEAFF
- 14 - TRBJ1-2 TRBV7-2 TGTGCCAGCAGCTCAACCCCCGACCGGGGTGGCTACACCTTC CASSSTPDRGGYTF
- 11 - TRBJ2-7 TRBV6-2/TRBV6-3 TGTGCCAGCAGCGAATTTTACGAGCAGTACTTC CASSEFYEQYF
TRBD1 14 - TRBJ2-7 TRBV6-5 TGTGCCAGCAGTTACTCTTCAGGGGGCTACGAGCAGTACTTC CASSYSSGGYEQYF
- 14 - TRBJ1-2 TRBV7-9 TGTGCCAGCAGCTTGAGCTCTGCTAACTATGGCTACACCTTC CASSLSSANYGYTF
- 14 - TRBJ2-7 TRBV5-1 TGCGCCAGCAGCCTCGGACCTAGCTCCTACGAGCAGTACTTC CASSLGPSSYEQYF
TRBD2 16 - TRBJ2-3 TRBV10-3 TGTGCCATCAGTGGAGGTAGCGGGTATGGCACAGATACGCAGTATTTT CAISGGSGYGTDTQYF
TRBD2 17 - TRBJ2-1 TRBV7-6 TGTGCCAGCAGTCGGACTAGCGGGGGGCCGGCCTACAATGAGCAGTTCTTC CASSRTSGGPAYNEQFF
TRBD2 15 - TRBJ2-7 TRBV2 TGTGCCAGCAAGGAGCGGGGATCAACTCTATACGAGCAGTACTTC CASKERGSTLYEQYF
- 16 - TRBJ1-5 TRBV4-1 TGCGCCAGCAGCCAACGGGGGGCGGATAGCAATCAGCCCCAGCATTTT CASSQRGADSNQPQHF
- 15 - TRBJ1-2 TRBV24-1 TGTGCCACCAGTAATGGTTTGACTCCGGACTATGGCTACACCTTC CATSNGLTPDYGYTF
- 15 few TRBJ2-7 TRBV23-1 TGCGCCAGCAGTAGGTTTGGGACCTTCTCCTACGAGCAGTACTTC CASSRFGTFSYEQYF
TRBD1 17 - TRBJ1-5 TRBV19 TGTGCCAGTAGTATAGGGCCAGGACAGGGTCGCAATCAGCCCCAGCATTTT CASSIGPGQGRNQPQHF
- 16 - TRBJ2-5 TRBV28 TGTGCCAGCAGTTTAACAGGGAGAGGGGTCAGAGAGACCCAGTACTTC CASSLTGRGVRETQYF
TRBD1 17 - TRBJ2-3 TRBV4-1 TGCGCCAGCAGCCATTCCGGGACAGGGGCGCCGGTAGATACGCAGTATTTT CASSHSGTGAPVDTQYF
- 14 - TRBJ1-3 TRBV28 TGTGCCAGCAGTTTGTCAGGCTCTGGAAACACCATATATTTT CASSLSGSGNTIYF
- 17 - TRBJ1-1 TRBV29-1 TGCAGCGTTGAAGATCTGGACCTCCAAAGGCTGAACACTGAAGCTTTCTTT CSVEDLDLQRLNTEAFF
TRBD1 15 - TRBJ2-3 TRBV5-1 TGCGCCAGCAGCCCCGGGACAGGTTTCACAGATACGCAGTATTTT CASSPGTGFTDTQYF
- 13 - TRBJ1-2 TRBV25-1 TGTGCCAGCAGTCATGCAGCGTCCTATGGCTACACCTTC CASSHAASYGYTF
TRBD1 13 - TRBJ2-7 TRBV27 TGTGCCAGCAGTCGGGACAGCCGCTACGAGCAGTACTTC CASSRDSRYEQYF
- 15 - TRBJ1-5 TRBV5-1 TGCGCCAGCAGCCCAGGGGACGGCGCCAATCATCCCCAGCATTTT CASSPGDGANHPQHF
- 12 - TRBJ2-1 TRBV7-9 TGTGCCAGCAGCATGAGATACAATGAGCAGTTCTTC CASSMRYNEQFF
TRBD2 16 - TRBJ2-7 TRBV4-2 TGTGCCAGCAGCCAAGATACGTCAGCGGGAGTGTACGAGCAGTACTTC CASSQDTSAGVYEQYF
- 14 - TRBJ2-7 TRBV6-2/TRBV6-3 TGTGCCAGCAGTACTCTGATACCTCCCTACGAGCAGTACTTC CASSTLIPPYEQYF
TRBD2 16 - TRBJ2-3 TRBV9 TGTGCCAGCAGCGTGGGGACTAGCGGCATCACAGATACGCAGTATTTT CASSVGTSGITDTQYF
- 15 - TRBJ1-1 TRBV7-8 TGTGCCAGCAGCCTACGGTGGACGGCGAACACTGAAGCTTTCTTT CASSLRWTANTEAFF
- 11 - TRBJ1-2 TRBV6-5 TGTGCCATACTAGGGGCGGGTGGCTACACCTTC CAILGAGGYTF
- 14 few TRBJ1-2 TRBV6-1 TGTGCCAGCAGTGAAGGCGGGCCCAACTATGGCTACACCTTC CASSEGGPNYGYTF
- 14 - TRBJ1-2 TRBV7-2 TGTGCCAGCAGCTTAGTCGGGGAGCACTATGGCTACACCTTC CASSLVGEHYGYTF
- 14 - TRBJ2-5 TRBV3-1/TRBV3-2 TGTGCCAGCAGTCAATCGCGGGTGCGAGAGACCCAGTACTTC CASSQSRVRETQYF
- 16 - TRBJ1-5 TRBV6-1 TGTGCCAGCAGTGATAACTGGCGGATTAGCAATCAGCCCCAGCATTTT CASSDNWRISNQPQHF
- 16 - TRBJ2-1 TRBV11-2 TGTGCCAGCAGCCCCAGGCTAGATGAGTCTTACAATGAGCAGTTCTTC CASSPRLDESYNEQFF
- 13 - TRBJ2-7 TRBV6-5 TGTGCCAGCAGTTACAGGTCCTCCTACGAGCAGTACTTC CASSYRSSYEQYF
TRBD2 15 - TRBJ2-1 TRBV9 TGTGCCAGCAGCGTAGCGGGAGGTGATGTCGATGAGCAGTTCTTC CASSVAGGDVDEQFF
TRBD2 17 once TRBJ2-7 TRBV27 TGTGCCAGCAGTGACACACGAGGGACTAGCGGGTCCTACGAGCAGTACTTC CASSDTRGTSGSYEQYF
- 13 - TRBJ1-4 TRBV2 TGTGCCAAAAAACAGGGTGGAGATGAAAAACTGTTTTTT CAKKQGGDEKLFF
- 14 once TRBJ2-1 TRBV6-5 TGTGCCAGCAGTTACTCGGTAGACCTTAATGAGCAGTTCTTC CASSYSVDLNEQFF
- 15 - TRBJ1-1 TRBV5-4 TGTGCCAGCAGCTTGGCGGCGACACCGAACACTGAAGCTTTCTTT CASSLAATPNTEAFF
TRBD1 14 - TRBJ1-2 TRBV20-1 TGCAGTGCCAGTACAGGGGGAACTCGCTATGGCTACACCTTC CSASTGGTRYGYTF
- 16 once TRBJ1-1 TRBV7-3 TGTGCCAGCAGCATAGGACCTACTGGGCCGGGAACTGAAGCTTTCTTT CASSIGPTGPGTEAFF
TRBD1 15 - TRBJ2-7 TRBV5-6 TGTGCCAGCAGCTTTGGACAGGCGGTCGACTACGAGCAGTACTTC CASSFGQAVDYEQYF
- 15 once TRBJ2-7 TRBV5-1 TGCGCCAGCAGCTTTTCCGACAGGTCCATTTACGAGCAGTACTTC CASSFSDRSIYEQYF
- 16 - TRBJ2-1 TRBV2 TGTGCCAGCAACCCGGCACAGGGGCGGGGAAACAATGAGCAGTTCTTC CASNPAQGRGNNEQFF
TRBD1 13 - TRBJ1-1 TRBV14 TGTGCCAGCAGCCGCCCTCCAGGGGGAGAAGCTTTCTTT CASSRPPGGEAFF
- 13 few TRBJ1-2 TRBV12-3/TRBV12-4 TGTGCCAGCAGTTTAGCGGTGATCTATGGCTACACCTTC CASSLAVIYGYTF
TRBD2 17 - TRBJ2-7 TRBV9 TGTGCCAGCAGCGTAACCATTCCTAGCGGGAGAGAGTACGAGCAGTACTTC CASSVTIPSGREYEQYF
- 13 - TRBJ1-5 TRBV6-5 TGTGCCAGCGACAGCGTTAGCAATCAGCCCCAGCATTTT CASDSVSNQPQHF
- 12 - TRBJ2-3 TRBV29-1 TGCAGCGTTGAAGGGGGCGCAGATACGCAGTATTTT CSVEGGADTQYF
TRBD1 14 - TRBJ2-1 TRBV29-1 TGCAGCGTCGGGACAGGGTTCGGGGACAATGAGCAGTTCTTC CSVGTGFGDNEQFF
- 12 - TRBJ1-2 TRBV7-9 TGTGCCAGCAGCCGGGACACCACCGGCTACACCTTC CASSRDTTGYTF
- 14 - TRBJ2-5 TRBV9 TGTGCCAGCAGCGATCCCCGGACCCCAGAGACCCAGTACTTC CASSDPRTPETQYF
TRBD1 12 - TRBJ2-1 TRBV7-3 TGTGCCAGCAGCTTACCAGGGGGTGAGCAGTTCTTC CASSLPGGEQFF
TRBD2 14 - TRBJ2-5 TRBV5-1 TGCGCCAGCAGCCCCTCTAGCGGACAAGAGACCCAGTACTTC CASSPSSGQETQYF
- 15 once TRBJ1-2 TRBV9 TGTGCCAGCAGCACTGGTGCAGGGACAAACTATGGCTACACCTTC CASSTGAGTNYGYTF
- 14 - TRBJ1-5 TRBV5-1 TGCGCCAGCAGCTTGGGACAGAATAATCAGCCCCAGCATTTT CASSLGQNNQPQHF
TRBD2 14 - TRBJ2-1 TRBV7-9 TGTGCCGGATCCCGGGGGGATCGATACAATGAGCAGTTCTTC CAGSRGDRYNEQFF